This passage covers 4 T cell receptor beta chains from one sample sequenced in a study of T cell repertoires in cytomegalovirus infection. TCRdb reprocessed the reads with MiXCR, giving one entry per CDR3 protein. The sample has 900,000 to 950,000 distinct CDR3 sequences; 30% to 40% are singletons. No antigens are known for them. Sequenced here: cultured CD8+ T cells from PBMCs, sampled from culture after CMV antigen stimulation. These receptors were taken from a human donor in good health (CMV status not recorded). Some clones in this sample may be carry-over from other donors' samples.

The rearrangement uses TRBV7-9 and TRBJ1-1; TRBD1 might be the D (5 bases). Germline CDR1 is SEHNR and CDR2 is FQNEAQ (reference sequence). The CDR3 length is 15 residues. Trimming removed 1 base at V and 3 bases at J, with 12 bases between. Written as DNA, the CDR3 is TGTGCCAGCAGCTTAGATTGGGGCGGCGACACTGAAGCTTTCTTT. It encodes CASSLDWGGDTEAFF.

This clonotype was counted many times. The V call is TRBV7-9, the J call TRBJ2-1; either TRBD1 or TRBD2 may fit D (5 bases each). The ends were cut back, 6 bases at V and 7 bases at J, with 7 bases in the middle. This CDR3 is built from 11 residues. From germline, CDR1 is SEHNR and CDR2 FQNEAQ (reference sequence). As DNA, the CDR3 is TGTGCCAGCAGTTGGGGGAATGAGCAGTTCTTC. Translating gives CASSWGNEQFF.

This clonotype was seen repeatedly, ten times or more. The chain employs TRBV7-8 and TRBJ2-1; D unresolved. V was cut by 3 bases and J by 0 bases, with 6 bases left in between. Germline assignment: CDR1 SGHVS and CDR2 FQNEAQ. The CDR3 loop spans 14 amino acids. The CDR3 is CASSFEGSYNEQFF. The CDR3, as DNA: TGTGCCAGCAGCTTCGAAGGCTCCTACAATGAGCAGTTCTTC.

The V and J genes are TRBV7-2 and TRBJ2-5; TRBD2 might be the D (5 bases). The CDR3 extends over 12 amino acids. Trimming removed 7 bases at V and 2 bases at J, with 8 bases between. The germline CDR1 and CDR2 sequences are SGHTA and FQGNSA. The DNA of the CDR3 is TGTGCCAGCACCTCGGGGCAAGAGACCCAGTACTTC. Protein sequence: CASTSGQETQYF.